Presented here are 11 T cell receptor beta chains from one specimen sequenced in a study of spatial heterogeneity in lung cancer. From the 5' RACE reads, TCRdb called clonotypes with MiXCR, one entry per CDR3 protein. The sample holds under 150,000 distinct CDR3 sequences, over 9% seen once. As for time point: blood at routine non-recurrence follow-up after resection. TCRs were sequenced from unsorted whole RNA of tumor, nontumor lung or PBMC. The input for sequencing was PBMCs, taken at follow-up. Receptor source: a male donor with early-stage non-small cell lung cancer.

The V and J genes are TRBV30 and TRBJ2-5; perhaps TRBD1 as D (6 bases). The CDR3 is 13 amino acids. Germline V CDR1 and CDR2: GTSNPN, SVGIG (reference sequence). The germline V and J ends were trimmed by 2 bases and 7 bases, with 14 bases remaining between them. For the CDR3, the DNA is TGTGCCTGGAGTACAGGGAGTTACGGGACCCAGTACTTC. Its protein is CAWSTGSYGTQYF. Looking up the rest from reference TRBV30 and TRBJ2-5 gives the full variable domain: SQTIHQWPATLVQPVGSPLSLECTVEGTSNPNLYWYRQAAGRGLQLLFYSVGIGQISSEVPQNLSASRPQDRQFILSSKKLLLSDSGFYLCAWSTGSYGTQYFGPGTRLLVL.

The chain carries TRBV24-1 and TRBJ1-4; D may be TRBD1 (6 bases). Looked up from germline, CDR1 is KGHDR and CDR2 is SFDVKD. With 6 bases removed from V and 4 bases from J, the gap between germline ends came to 17 bases. There are 16 residues in the CDR3. CDR3 coding DNA: TGTGCCACCAGTTCCCCCGGACAGCAGGTTAATGAAAAACTGTTTTTT. This gives the protein CATSSPGQQVNEKLFF.

This clonotype has at least ten counts. The chain links TRBV6-5 to TRBJ1-1; no definite D call. This CDR3 is 13 amino acids long. V shed 2 bases and J shed 0 bases, with 4 bases lying between them. The germline V gene has CDR1 MNHEY and CDR2 SVGAGI. Here the CDR3 DNA reads TGTGCCAGCAGTTACAGGGTGAACACTGAAGCTTTCTTT. Its translation is CASSYRVNTEAFF.

This clonotype has at least ten counts. This chain connects TRBV27 to TRBJ1-5, with D unresolved. Germline-derived CDR1 and CDR2 are MNHEY and SMNVEV (reference sequence). This CDR3 comprises 14 residues. V lost 1 base, J lost 3 bases, and 7 bases lay in between. CDR3 bases: TGTGCCAGCAGTTTATGGCTCAACAATCAGCCCCAGCATTTT. Protein sequence: CASSLWLNNQPQHF.

The chain is built from TRBV25-1 and TRBJ1-2; no firm D call. V lost 7 bases to trimming and J lost 2 bases, with 14 bases between them. Germline V lookup: CDR1 MGHDK, CDR2 SYGVNS. There are 14 residues in the CDR3. The CDR3 loop reads CASIVGRSNYGYTF. CDR3 sequence (DNA): TGTGCCAGCATAGTGGGCAGGAGCAACTATGGCTACACCTTC.

This clonotype was seen more than once but under ten times. The rearrangement uses TRBV4-1 and TRBJ2-6; D is unclear. This CDR3 is 16 amino acids long. Trimming removed 1 base at V and 4 bases at J, with 11 bases between. Germline V gene lookup returns CDR1 MGHRA and CDR2 YSYEKL. The CDR3: CASSQGNGNGANVLTF. CDR3 DNA sequence: TGCGCCAGCAGCCAAGGGAACGGCAACGGGGCCAACGTCCTGACTTTC.

This clonotype was found a few times. The chain joins TRBV6-1 to TRBJ1-5; no clear D gene. CDR3 length: 13 amino acids. Per the germline V gene, CDR1 is MNHNS and CDR2 is SASEGT. Deletions cut 6 bases from V and 3 bases from J, with 9 bases between. The CDR3: CASSLFFNQPQHF. The CDR3 DNA sequence: TGTGCCAGCAGCCTATTCTTCAATCAGCCCCAGCATTTT.

This clonotype was counted only a few times. V gene TRBV7-2 combines with J gene TRBJ1-5; D unresolved. The V end lost 5 bases, the J end lost 2 bases, and 13 bases lay between the germline ends. This CDR3 spans 15 amino acids. Germline V lookup: CDR1 SGHTA, CDR2 FQGNSA. The CDR3 DNA is TGTGCCAGCAGCCTGATGAGAGGCGGCAATCAGCCCCAGCATTTT. It encodes CASSLMRGGNQPQHF.

The chain carries TRBV24-1 and TRBJ1-2; D might be TRBD1 (6 bases). The CDR3 runs 15 residues. Deletions cut 4 bases from V and 0 bases from J, with 11 bases between. CDR1 is KGHDR and CDR2 is SFDVKD in the germline V gene. The CDR3, as DNA: TGTGCCACCAGTGACGGGGGCTCCCCTAACTATGGCTACACCTTC. Its translation: CATSDGGSPNYGYTF.

The chain combines TRBV4-1 with TRBJ2-4; TRBD1 is a possible D gene (6 bases). Trimming left V 1 base short and J 0 bases short, with 19 bases between. The CDR3 is 19 amino acids. CDR1 MGHRA and CDR2 YSYEKL come from the germline V gene. The CDR3 bases are TGCGCCAGCAGCCAAGGGGAGTCCAGGGGATATATAGCCAAAAACATTCAGTACTTC. Protein: CASSQGESRGYIAKNIQYF.

The rearrangement uses TRBV7-9 and TRBJ2-7, with D unresolved. V was trimmed by 4 bases and J by 6 bases, leaving 10 bases between them. This CDR3 is 12 amino acids long. The V gene's germline CDR1 is SEHNR and CDR2 FQNEAQ (reference sequence). CDR3 nucleotide sequence: TGTGCCAGCAGCTCAGACTTAGGCGAGCAGTACTTC. Amino acid sequence: CASSSDLGEQYF.